This T cell receptor (beta chain) comes out of a study of beta chain features in type 1 diabetes. General study results and limits: There was a moderate but significant shortening of TCRB CDR3s in all four CD4+ subsets of Type 1 diabetes patients.

As for this clone: What it binds is not known.

Expressed TCRB transcripts were sequenced because the isolated RNA had all been reverse transcribed beforehand. Clones were sequenced by immunoSEQ multiplex PCR, and TCRdb holds only the in-frame ones, with some missing. The sample comprises 300,000 to 450,000 clones, around 10% of which are singletons, and roughly 0.6% rests with the top ten. It was one heparinised blood draw, averaging roughly 120 mL, that each donor gave. CD45RO/CCR7/CD25/CD127/CD95/CD27 separated CD4+ naive, central memory, regulatory and stem cell-like memory cells by sorting. The source of this sequence is a man aged 25-45 years with type 1 diabetes. Specimen: central memory CD4+ T cells from blood.

The CDR3 here is CASSYRVGDYGYTF. The DNA for the CDR3 is TGCGCCAGCAGTTACAGGGTTGGTGACTATGGCTACACCTTC. The chain uses TRBV5-1 and TRBJ1-2, with D perhaps matching TRBD1 (6 bases). The CDR3 is 14 amino acids. Per the germline V gene, CDR1 is SGHRS and CDR2 is YFSETQ. V shed 5 bases and J shed 3 bases, with 14 bases lying between them.